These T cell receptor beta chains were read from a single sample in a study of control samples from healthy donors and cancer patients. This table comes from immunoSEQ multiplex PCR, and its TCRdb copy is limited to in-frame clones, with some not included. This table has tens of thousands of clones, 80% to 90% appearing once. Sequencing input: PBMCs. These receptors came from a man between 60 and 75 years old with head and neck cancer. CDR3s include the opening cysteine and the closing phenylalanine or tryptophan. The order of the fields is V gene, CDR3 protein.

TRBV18	CASSRQNELFF
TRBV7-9	CASSLGQGAGNTIYF
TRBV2	CASSRAISTDTQYF
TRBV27	CASSPRGLEVKETQYF
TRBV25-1	CASSARTGNTGELFF
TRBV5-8	CASSPRGHEQYF
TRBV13	CASSQGQPYNEQFF
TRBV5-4	CASSLGGRTQGTEAFF
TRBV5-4	CASSLAGVSNHEQYF
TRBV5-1	CASSLWQQNTEAFF
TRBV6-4	CASRRTSGEGADTQYF
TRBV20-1	CSVGGNYGYTF
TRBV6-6	CASSYSTEKAFF
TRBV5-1	CASSSGIAGGQDTQYF
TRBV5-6	CASSEPGQGSTDTQYF
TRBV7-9	CASSLEGRGEKLFF
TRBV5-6	CASSLGDRGYNEQFF
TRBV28	CASSSGGTRRLGAFF
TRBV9	CASSVVSGGYNEQFF
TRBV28	CASSLGTRNTGELFF
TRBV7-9	CASSRDSGRYYEQYF
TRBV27	CASSRRVGYGYTF
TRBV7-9	CASSRGRSPGMDEQFF
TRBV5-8	CASSSAGTGGEETQYF
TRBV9	CAGSVESWGETQYF
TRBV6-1	CASSETGDYGYTF
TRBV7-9	CASSLGQSTDTQYF
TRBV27	CASSPGSLHEQFF